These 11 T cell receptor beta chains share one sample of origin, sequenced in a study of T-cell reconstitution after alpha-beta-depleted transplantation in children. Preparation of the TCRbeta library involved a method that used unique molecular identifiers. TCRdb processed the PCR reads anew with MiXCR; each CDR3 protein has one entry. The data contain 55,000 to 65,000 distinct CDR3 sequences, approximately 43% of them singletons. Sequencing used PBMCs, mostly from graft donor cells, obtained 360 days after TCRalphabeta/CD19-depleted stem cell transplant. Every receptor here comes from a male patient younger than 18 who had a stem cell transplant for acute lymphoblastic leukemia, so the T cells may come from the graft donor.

CDR3 amino acids: CASSPKGGNEQFF. CDR3 sequence (DNA): TGTGCCAGCAGCCCAAAAGGGGGAAATGAGCAGTTCTTC. The chain employs TRBV9 and TRBJ2-1; D may be TRBD1 (6 bases). The CDR3 covers 13 residues. Trimming shortened V by 4 bases and J by 7 bases, and 12 bases separated the two germline ends. Germline-derived CDR1 and CDR2 are SGDLS and YYNGEE.

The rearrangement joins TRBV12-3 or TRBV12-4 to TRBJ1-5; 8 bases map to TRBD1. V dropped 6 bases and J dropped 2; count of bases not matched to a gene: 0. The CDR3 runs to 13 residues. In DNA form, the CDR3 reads TGTGCCAGCAGGGACAGGGGCAATCAGCCCCAGCATTTT. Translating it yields CASRDRGNQPQHF.

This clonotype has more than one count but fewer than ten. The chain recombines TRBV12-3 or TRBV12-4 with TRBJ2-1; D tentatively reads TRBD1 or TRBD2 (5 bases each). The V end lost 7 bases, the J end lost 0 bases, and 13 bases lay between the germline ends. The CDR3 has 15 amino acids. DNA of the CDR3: TGTGCCAGCACCCGGGACCCAAGCTCCTACAATGAGCAGTTCTTC. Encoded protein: CASTRDPSSYNEQFF.

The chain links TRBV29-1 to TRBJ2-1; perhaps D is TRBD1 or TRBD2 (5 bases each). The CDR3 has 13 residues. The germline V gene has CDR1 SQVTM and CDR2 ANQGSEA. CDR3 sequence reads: CIWGTGSYNEQFF. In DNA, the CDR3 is TGCATCTGGGGGACCGGCTCCTACAATGAGCAGTTCTTC.

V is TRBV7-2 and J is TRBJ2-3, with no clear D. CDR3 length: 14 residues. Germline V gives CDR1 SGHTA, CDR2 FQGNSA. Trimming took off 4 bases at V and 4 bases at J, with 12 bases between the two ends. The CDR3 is CASSSPYWADTQYF. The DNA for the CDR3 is TGTGCCAGCAGCTCCCCTTATTGGGCAGATACGCAGTATTTT.

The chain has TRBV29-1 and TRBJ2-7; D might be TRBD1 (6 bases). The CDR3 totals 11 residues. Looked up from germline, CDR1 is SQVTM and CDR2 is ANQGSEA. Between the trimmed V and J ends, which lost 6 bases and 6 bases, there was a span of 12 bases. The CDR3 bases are TGCAGCGTCCAGACAGGCACCGAGCAGTACTTC. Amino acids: CSVQTGTEQYF.

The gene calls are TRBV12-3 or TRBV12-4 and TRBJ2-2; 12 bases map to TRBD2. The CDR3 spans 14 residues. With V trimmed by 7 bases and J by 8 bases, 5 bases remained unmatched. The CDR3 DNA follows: TGTGCCAGCATTACTAGCGGGAGGCTAGGGGAGCTGTTTTTT. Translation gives CASITSGRLGELFF.

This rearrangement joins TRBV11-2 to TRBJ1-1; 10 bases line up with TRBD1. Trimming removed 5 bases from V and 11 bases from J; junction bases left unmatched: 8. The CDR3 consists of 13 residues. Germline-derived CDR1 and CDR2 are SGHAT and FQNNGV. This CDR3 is CASSLKPGQGAFF. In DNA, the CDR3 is TGTGCCAGCAGCCTTAAACCGGGACAGGGGGCTTTCTTT.

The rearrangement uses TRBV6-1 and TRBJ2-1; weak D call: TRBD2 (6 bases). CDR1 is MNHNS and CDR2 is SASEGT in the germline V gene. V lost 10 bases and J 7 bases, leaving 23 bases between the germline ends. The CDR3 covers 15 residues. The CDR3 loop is CATGGWGERGNEQFF. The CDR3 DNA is TGTGCCACCGGAGGGTGGGGGGAAAGAGGGAATGAGCAGTTCTTC.

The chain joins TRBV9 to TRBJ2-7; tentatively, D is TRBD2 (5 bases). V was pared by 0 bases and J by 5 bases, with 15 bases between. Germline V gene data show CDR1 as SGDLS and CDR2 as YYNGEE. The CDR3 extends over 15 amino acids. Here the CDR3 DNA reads TGTGCCAGCAGCGTAGACCCCGTTCGAGGGAACGAGCAGTACTTC. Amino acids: CASSVDPVRGNEQYF.

CDR3 nucleotides: TGCGCCAGCAGCCAAGAACAGGGCTGGGGGAATGGCTACACCTTC. It codes for CASSQEQGWGNGYTF. This chain uses TRBV4-1 with TRBJ1-2; possible D gene TRBD1, 6 bases. The CDR3 totals 15 residues. Trimming took 0 bases from V and 6 from J, leaving 14 bases between them. Per germline, CDR1 MGHRA and CDR2 YSYEKL.